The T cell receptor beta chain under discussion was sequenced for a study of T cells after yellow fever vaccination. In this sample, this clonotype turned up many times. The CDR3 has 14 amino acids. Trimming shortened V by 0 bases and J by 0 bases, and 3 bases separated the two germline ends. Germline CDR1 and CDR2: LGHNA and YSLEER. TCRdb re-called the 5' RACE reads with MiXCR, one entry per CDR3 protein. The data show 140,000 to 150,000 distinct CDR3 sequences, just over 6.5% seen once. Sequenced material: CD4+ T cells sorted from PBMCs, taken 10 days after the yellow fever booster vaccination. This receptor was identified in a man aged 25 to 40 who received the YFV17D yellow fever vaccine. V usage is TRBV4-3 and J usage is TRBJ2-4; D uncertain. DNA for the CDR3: TGCGCCAGCAGCCAAGATGTAGCCAAAAACATTCAGTACTTC. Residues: CASSQDVAKNIQYF.